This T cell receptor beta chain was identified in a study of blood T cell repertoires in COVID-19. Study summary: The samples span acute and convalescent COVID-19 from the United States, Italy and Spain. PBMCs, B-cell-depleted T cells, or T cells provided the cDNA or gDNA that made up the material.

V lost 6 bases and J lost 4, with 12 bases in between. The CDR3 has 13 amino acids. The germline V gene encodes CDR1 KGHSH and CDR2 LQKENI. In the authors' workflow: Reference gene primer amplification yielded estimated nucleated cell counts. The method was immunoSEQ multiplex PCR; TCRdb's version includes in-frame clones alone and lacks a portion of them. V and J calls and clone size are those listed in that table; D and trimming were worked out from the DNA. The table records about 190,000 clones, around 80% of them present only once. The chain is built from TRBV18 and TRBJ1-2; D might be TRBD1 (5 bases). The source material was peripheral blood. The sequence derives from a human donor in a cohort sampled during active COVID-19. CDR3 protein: CASSTTGGYGYTF. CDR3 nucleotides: TGTGCCAGCTCTACCACGGGGGGCTATGGCTACACCTTC.